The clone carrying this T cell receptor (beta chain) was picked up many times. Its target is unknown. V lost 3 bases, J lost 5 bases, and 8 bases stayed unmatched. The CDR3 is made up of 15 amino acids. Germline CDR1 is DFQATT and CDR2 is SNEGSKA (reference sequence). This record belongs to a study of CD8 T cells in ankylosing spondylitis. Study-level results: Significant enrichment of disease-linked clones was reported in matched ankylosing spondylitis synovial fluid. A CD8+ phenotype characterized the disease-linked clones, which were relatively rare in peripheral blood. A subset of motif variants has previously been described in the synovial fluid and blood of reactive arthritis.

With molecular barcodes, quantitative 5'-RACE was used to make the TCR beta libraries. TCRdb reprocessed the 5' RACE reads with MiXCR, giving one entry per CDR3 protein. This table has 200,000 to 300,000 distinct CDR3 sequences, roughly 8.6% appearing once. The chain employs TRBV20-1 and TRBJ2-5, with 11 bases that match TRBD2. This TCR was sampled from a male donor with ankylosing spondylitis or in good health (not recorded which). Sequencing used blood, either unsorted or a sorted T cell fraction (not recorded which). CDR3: CSASDSGRAGETQYF. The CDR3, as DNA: TGCAGTGCTAGCGATAGCGGGAGGGCCGGGGAGACCCAGTACTTC.